These 18 T cell receptor beta chains share one sample of origin, sequenced in a study of human T cells and chemical hapten exposure. A single record per CDR3 protein comes from TCRdb applying MiXCR to the RACE reads. The sample gives 300,000 to 350,000 distinct CDR3 sequences, around 7% of which show up once; roughly 8% is in the top ten. The sample's time point: patch test 1, 2 weeks after DPC sensitization. Treatment defined: therapeutic diphenylcyclopropenone sensitization with weekly scalp DPC. The sequenced sample was whole blood, obtained in connection with sensitization to the hapten diphenylcyclopropenone (DPC). The receptors derive from a woman aged 18-30 years with alopecia areata. Some clones in this sample may be carry-over from other donors' samples.

This clonotype was observed a handful of times. This chain connects TRBV10-3 to TRBJ2-7; the match to TRBD1 covers 9 bases. J gave up 4 bases and V 6 bases, and 7 bases lay outside the gene matches. The CDR3 runs 14 residues. The germline V gene has CDR1 ENHRY and CDR2 SYGVKD. CDR3 DNA sequence: TGTGCCATCAGGCCCACAGGGGGCCGGTACGAGCAGTACTTC. Its protein is CAIRPTGGRYEQYF.

The V call is TRBV5-1, the J call TRBJ1-5; no firm D call. This CDR3 is built from 15 residues. V was pared by 0 bases and J by 6 bases, with 13 bases between. Germline V gives CDR1 SGHRS, CDR2 YFSETQ. CDR3 sequence reads: CASSLEGVGAQPQHF. CDR3 sequence (DNA): TGCGCCAGCAGCTTGGAGGGAGTCGGTGCTCAGCCCCAGCATTTT.

The chain combines TRBV28 with TRBJ1-6; possibly TRBD1 for D (5 bases). V lost 7 bases and J 0 bases, leaving 13 bases between the germline ends. This CDR3 has 16 amino acids. Germline V gives CDR1 MDHEN, CDR2 SYDVKM. The CDR3 DNA reads as TGTGCCAGCATTGCTGGGGGGAGCTCCTATAATTCACCCCTCCACTTT. As protein: CASIAGGSSYNSPLHF.

The V and J genes are TRBV25-1 and TRBJ1-6; maybe TRBD1 (5 bases). This CDR3 region has 16 residues. Germline values: CDR1 MGHDK, CDR2 SYGVNS. V gave up 2 bases and J gave up 9 bases, with 17 bases separating them. The CDR3 here is CASSEGGEGIGSPLHF. CDR3 bases: TGTGCCAGCAGTGAAGGGGGTGAGGGAATCGGTTCACCCCTCCACTTT.

The chain recombines TRBV5-4 with TRBJ1-6; D is uncertain. Germline CDR1 SGHNT, CDR2 YYREEE (reference sequence). CDR3 length: 15 residues. Between the trimmed V and J ends, which lost 0 bases and 14 bases, there was a span of 18 bases. CDR3 protein: CASSLALADIPALHF. The CDR3 DNA is TGTGCCAGCAGCTTGGCCTTGGCCGATATTCCAGCCCTCCACTTT.

There are many counts of this clonotype. The chain links TRBV3-1 to TRBJ2-3, with 7 nucleotides matching TRBD2. Germline V CDR1 and CDR2: LGHDT, YNNKEL (reference sequence). This CDR3 is built from 14 residues. V shed 3 bases, J shed 1 base, and the junction held 1 base outside the gene matches. The CDR3 region is CASSHSGGTDTQYF. CDR3 nucleotide sequence: TGTGCCAGCAGCCACAGCGGGGGCACAGATACGCAGTATTTT.

The table lists this clonotype with many counts. J is TRBJ1-2 and V is TRBV28; D remains unclear. Between the trimmed V and J ends, which lost 8 bases and 6 bases, there was a span of 13 bases. This CDR3 comprises 12 residues. Germline V gene lookup returns CDR1 MDHEN and CDR2 SYDVKM. The CDR3 is CASFGLSDGYTF. CDR3 bases: TGTGCCAGCTTTGGGCTAAGCGATGGCTACACCTTC.

J is TRBJ1-6 and V is TRBV3-1; 8 nucleotides align to TRBD1. The CDR3 is 16 amino acids. From germline, CDR1 is LGHDT and CDR2 YNNKEL (reference sequence). With 0 bases clipped from V and 8 bases from J, the junction kept 6 bases outside the gene matches. The CDR3 coding sequence is TGTGCCAGCAGCCAAGATCGGGGACAGGCATATTCACCCCTCCACTTT. Its protein is CASSQDRGQAYSPLHF. Full variable domain (missing parts from reference TRBV3-1 and TRBJ1-6): DTAVSQTPKYLVTQMGNDKSIKCEQNLGHDTMYWYKQDSKKFLKIMFSYNNKELIINETVPNRFSPKSPDKAHLNLHINSLELGDSAVYFCASSQDRGQAYSPLHFGNGTRLTVT.

This chain connects TRBV11-2 to TRBJ2-2; D might be TRBD1 (5 bases). Trimming cost V 6 bases and J 0 bases, with 20 bases left between them. This CDR3 comprises 18 residues. Germline CDR1 is SGHAT and CDR2 is FQNNGV. As DNA, the CDR3 is TGTGCCAGCAGGGGGTACAGGAGCTACCATGCGAACACCGGGGAGCTGTTTTTT. Protein sequence: CASRGYRSYHANTGELFF.

This clonotype was found many times. The chain is built from TRBV5-1 and TRBJ1-4, with 10 bases that match TRBD1. CDR3 length: 14 residues. After removal of 4 bases from V and 7 bases from J, the junction contained 4 bases not matched to a gene. The germline V gene encodes CDR1 SGHRS and CDR2 YFSETQ. CDR3 loop: CASSGGTGVEKLFF. The CDR3 DNA reads TGCGCCAGCAGCGGCGGGACAGGGGTTGAAAAACTGTTTTTT.

This clonotype was observed many times. This chain uses TRBV10-3 with TRBJ1-1; D call uncertain. V lost 0 bases and J lost 4, with 12 bases in between. From germline, CDR1 is ENHRY and CDR2 SYGVKD. The CDR3 contains 15 residues. Here the CDR3 reads CAISESFGGGTEAFF. The CDR3 nucleotides are TGTGCCATCAGTGAGTCGTTCGGAGGCGGCACTGAAGCTTTCTTT.

Only a few counts were recorded for this clonotype. This sequence joins TRBV29-1 and TRBJ1-2; D gene ambiguous. V was trimmed by 4 bases and J by 5 bases, leaving 8 bases between them. This CDR3 is built from 11 residues. CDR1 is SQVTM, CDR2 ANQGSEA, per germline. The CDR3 spells CSVGSKYGYTF. The CDR3 region has the DNA TGCAGCGTTGGGAGCAAGTATGGCTACACCTTC.

In this sample, this clonotype turned up a few times. A much larger clonotype is one base distant, so this may be a read error. The chain joins TRBV9 to TRBJ2-3, with D unresolved. The length of the CDR3 is 9 residues. V lost 5 bases and J lost 6, with 1 base in between. The germline V gene has CDR1 SGDLS and CDR2 YYNGEE. CDR3 in amino acids: CASRDTQYF. DNA of the CDR3: TGTGCCAGCAGGGATACGCAGTATTTT.

This clonotype was counted at least ten times. This sequence joins TRBV7-2 and TRBJ2-7, with TRBD1 identical over 7 bases. This CDR3 contains 17 residues. Looked up from germline, CDR1 is SGHTA and CDR2 is FQGNSA. With V trimmed by 2 bases and J by 0 bases, 10 bases remained unmatched. The CDR3 spells CASSLLGQSVSSYEQYF. The DNA of the CDR3 is TGTGCCAGCAGCTTATTGGGACAGTCCGTGAGCTCCTACGAGCAGTACTTC.

In its sample, this clonotype was seen many times. The gene calls are TRBV5-5 and TRBJ2-5; a possible D gene is TRBD1 (7 bases). The V gene lost 7 bases and the J gene lost 2 bases, with 12 bases spanning the gap. CDR3 size: 13 residues. CDR1 SGHKS and CDR2 YYEKEE come from the germline V gene (reference sequence). The CDR3 reads CASGGTDQETQYF. DNA of the CDR3: TGTGCCAGCGGCGGGACAGATCAAGAGACCCAGTACTTC.

This clonotype has a count of ten or more. J is TRBJ2-1 and V is TRBV29-1; maybe TRBD1 (5 bases). The germline V gene encodes CDR1 SQVTM and CDR2 ANQGSEA. Trimming took off 0 bases at V and 7 bases at J, with 16 bases between the two ends. The CDR3 consists of 15 residues. The DNA of the CDR3 is TGCAGCGTTGAAGATCGGCAGGGCGGTAGGAATGAGCAGTTCTTC. Protein sequence: CSVEDRQGGRNEQFF.

This clonotype was seen only a few times. The chain is built from TRBV13 and TRBJ2-3; TRBD2 matches at 10 bases. In germline, CDR1 is PRHDT, CDR2 FYEKMQ (reference sequence). V was pared by 5 bases and J by 4 bases, with 12 bases of the junction left unmatched. This CDR3 comprises 17 residues. The CDR3 loop is CASSRSGASGGPDTQYF. In DNA form, the CDR3 reads TGTGCCAGCAGCCGATCCGGGGCTAGCGGGGGCCCAGATACGCAGTATTTT.

The chain couples TRBV7-2 to TRBJ2-3; no reliable D call. The CDR3 length is 18 residues. V lost 3 bases, J lost 2 bases, and 21 bases lay in between. Germline V lookup: CDR1 SGHTA, CDR2 FQGNSA. DNA for the CDR3: TGTGCCAGCAGCTTTCGACGTAGTTTGATACCTGACACAGATACGCAGTATTTT. Its protein is CASSFRRSLIPDTDTQYF.